The next 19 T cell receptor beta chains were all read from a single sample in a study of blood T cells in healthy people across ages. With a J-beta primer mix and a sample-barcoded 5' primer, a second PCR ran about 6 to 11 cycles. TCRdb used MiXCR to reprocess the 5' RACE reads, holding one entry per CDR3 protein. The data show fewer than 1.5 million distinct CDR3 sequences, 42% seen once. The sequencing sample was made of blood. Receptors were obtained from a woman under 30 in good health.

In this sample, this clonotype turned up a few times. The chain is built from TRBV2 and TRBJ2-5, with D possibly being TRBD2 (6 bases). The V end lost 0 bases, the J end lost 2 bases, and 19 bases lay between the germline ends. The length of the CDR3 is 18 residues. Germline assignment: CDR1 SNHLY and CDR2 FYNNEI. The CDR3 is CASSEALRRLETQETQYF. The CDR3 DNA is TGTGCCAGCAGTGAAGCGCTTCGGCGACTAGAAACACAAGAGACCCAGTACTTC. Complete variable domain (other parts from reference TRBV2 and TRBJ2-5): EPEVTQTPSHQVTQMGQEVILRCVPISNHLYFYWYRQILGQKVEFLVSFYNNEISEKSEIFDDQFSVERPDGSNFTLKIRSTKLEDSAMYFCASSEALRRLETQETQYFGPGTRLLVL.

This clonotype was seen a handful of times. V and J are TRBV12-3 or TRBV12-4 and TRBJ2-1, with D unresolved. The J call may not be correct, given that the DNA end is closer to TRBJ2-7. The CDR3 is made up of 15 amino acids. CDR3 nucleotides: TGTGCCAGCAGTTTCAGGCGAGGAACCTACAATGAGCAGTACTTC. Translating gives CASSFRRGTYNEQYF.

This sequence joins TRBV4-1 and TRBJ2-7; D is unclear. With 0 bases removed from V and 3 bases from J, the gap between germline ends came to 6 bases. CDR1 is MGHRA, CDR2 YSYEKL, per germline. CDR3 length: 13 amino acids. The CDR3 spells CASSQDQLYEQYF. DNA for the CDR3: TGCGCCAGCAGCCAAGATCAACTCTACGAGCAGTACTTC.

The chain has TRBV12-5 and TRBJ2-7, with D uncertain. Germline loops: CDR1 LGHNT, CDR2 FRNRAP. V shed 0 bases and J shed 4 bases, with 7 bases lying between them. CDR3 length: 13 residues. The CDR3 loop reads CASGLVMGYEQYF. The CDR3 nucleotides read TGTGCTAGTGGTTTGGTAATGGGATACGAGCAGTACTTC.

The rearrangement joins TRBV7-2 to TRBJ1-6; possible D gene TRBD1, 5 bases. CDR1 is SGHTA and CDR2 is FQGNSA in the germline V gene. There are 15 residues in the CDR3. Trimming removed 8 bases at V and 7 bases at J, with 18 bases between. The CDR3, as DNA: TGTGCCAGCCCCCCGCCAGGGTCCCCAAATTCACCCCTCCACTTT. Translated: CASPPPGSPNSPLHF. Filled out from reference TRBV7-2 and TRBJ1-6, the complete variable domain reads GAGVSQSPSNKVTEKGKDVELRCDPISGHTALYWYRQSLGQGLEFLIYFQGNSAPDKSGLPSDRFSAERTGGSVSTLTIQRTQQEDSAVYLCASPPPGSPNSPLHFGNGTRLTVT.

The chain recombines TRBV3-1 with TRBJ2-4; 10 positions match TRBD2. The J call is in doubt because the DNA end fits TRBJ2-7 better. The CDR3 contains 15 residues. Germline values: CDR1 LGHDT, CDR2 YNNKEL (reference sequence). The CDR3 DNA reads as TGTGCCAGCAGCCAAAATAGCGGGAGGTACTACGAGCAGTACTTC. Protein product: CASSQNSGRYYEQYF.

The chain employs TRBV21-1 and TRBJ1-1; TRBD1, the table's D call, lacks a check against the DNA. TRBV21-1 is described as a pseudogene. The CDR3 is 17 residues long. The CDR3 here is CASSKAAGRGPGTEAFF. The CDR3 bases are TGTGCCAGCAGCAAAGCGGCCGGCAGGGGGCCGGGCACTGAAGCTTTCTTT.

The rearrangement joins TRBV20-1 to TRBJ1-2, with a possible D match to TRBD1 (5 bases). The germline gives CDR1 DFQATT, CDR2 SNEGSKA (reference sequence). The V and J ends lost 0 bases and 4 bases respectively, with 12 bases between them. This CDR3 has 14 residues. Written as DNA, the CDR3 is TGCAGTGCTAGAGATCCCCGGGGACCCTATGGCTACACCTTC. Protein product: CSARDPRGPYGYTF.

The genes are TRBV3-1 and TRBJ2-1; possible D gene TRBD2, 6 bases. This CDR3 is 14 amino acids long. In germline, CDR1 is LGHDT, CDR2 YNNKEL (reference sequence). Trimming shortened V by 1 base and J by 4 bases, and 8 bases separated the two germline ends. CDR3 in DNA: TGTGCCAGCAGCCAAGTTAGCGGATACAATGAGCAGTTCTTC. Its translation: CASSQVSGYNEQFF.

The chain has TRBV28 and TRBJ2-5, with 12 bases aligning to TRBD1. The better agreement between TRBJ2-7 and the DNA end casts doubt on the J call. The CDR3 sequence is 18 residues long. The germline V gene encodes CDR1 MDHEN and CDR2 SYDVKM. This CDR3 reads CASSSRDRGPWGNYEQYF. The CDR3 DNA follows: TGTGCCAGCAGTTCCCGGGACAGGGGGCCTTGGGGAAACTACGAGCAGTACTTC.

The chain recombines TRBV6-5 with TRBJ2-5; possibly TRBD1 for D (5 bases). Trimming removed 5 bases at V and 1 base at J, with 14 bases between. The germline V gene encodes CDR1 MNHEY and CDR2 SVGAGI. CDR3 length equals 15 residues. Here the CDR3 DNA reads TGTGCCAGCAGTGCCTCCCAGGGTCTCCAAGAGACCCAGTACTTC. Amino acid sequence: CASSASQGLQETQYF.

This clonotype was seen many times. The rearrangement links TRBV6-5 to TRBJ2-7, with D unresolved. Trimming removed 2 bases at V and 1 base at J, with 6 bases between. The CDR3 has 13 amino acids. In germline, CDR1 is MNHEY, CDR2 SVGAGI. Here the CDR3 reads CASSYGVSYEQYF. DNA for the CDR3: TGTGCCAGCAGTTACGGCGTATCCTACGAGCAGTACTTC.

This chain connects TRBV9 to TRBJ2-5, with D uncertain. The CDR3 runs to 8 residues. CDR1 SGDLS and CDR2 YYNGEE come from the germline V gene. Trimming took off 3 bases at V and 12 bases at J, with 3 bases between the two ends. Written as DNA, the CDR3 is TGTGCCAGCAGCGGGGAGTACTTC. Its translation is CASSGEYF.

The chain has TRBV5-4 and TRBJ2-7, with 8 bases aligning to TRBD1. V shed 3 bases and J 2 bases; nucleotides not matched to a gene: 10. Germline CDR1 is SGHNT and CDR2 is YYREEE (reference sequence). The CDR3 totals 16 residues. The CDR3 loop reads CASSSGGQVSAYEQYF. In DNA, the CDR3 is TGTGCCAGCAGCTCAGGGGGACAGGTGAGCGCCTACGAGCAGTACTTC.

In its sample, this clonotype was seen a few times. The gene calls are TRBV20-1 and TRBJ2-1; no clear D gene. V was shortened by 3 bases and J by 9 bases, with 9 bases between the two germline ends. Germline lookup yields CDR1 DFQATT and CDR2 SNEGSKA (reference sequence). The CDR3 totals 11 residues. CDR3 residues: CSAREASEQFF. The CDR3 DNA is TGCAGTGCTAGGGAAGCGAGTGAGCAGTTCTTC.

The chain joins TRBV28 to TRBJ1-2; D is unclear. CDR3 length equals 16 residues. Germline CDR1 MDHEN, CDR2 SYDVKM. Trimming left V 7 bases short and J 4 bases short, with 22 bases between. The CDR3 sequence: CASITMGGPLRYGYTF. CDR3 sequence (DNA): TGTGCCAGCATTACCATGGGCGGCCCCTTGCGCTATGGCTACACCTTC.

The gene calls are TRBV29-1 and TRBJ2-7; the D gene is possibly TRBD2 (6 bases). There are 13 residues in the CDR3. V dropped 8 bases and J dropped 0 bases, with 14 bases sitting between them. CDR1 and CDR2 (germline): SQVTM, ANQGSEA. The CDR3 bases are TGCAGCACCGGGGGTGGTTCCTCCTACGAGCAGTACTTC. Its protein is CSTGGGSSYEQYF.

This chain links TRBV30 with TRBJ2-1, with TRBD2 matching 9 bases. Germline CDR1 is GTSNPN and CDR2 is SVGIG (reference sequence). This CDR3 contains 14 residues. V shed 3 bases and J 3 bases; nucleotides not matched to a gene: 3. DNA of the CDR3: TGTGCCTGGAGGCTAGCGGGGTACTACAATGAGCAGTTCTTC. This translates into CAWRLAGYYNEQFF.

CDR3 bases: TGTGCCAGCATAGAAGGACAGGGAAATGAGCAGTTCTTC. Encoded protein: CASIEGQGNEQFF. The chain carries TRBV6-1 and TRBJ2-1; 8 nucleotides align to TRBD1. With 7 bases clipped from V and 7 bases from J, the junction kept 6 bases outside the gene matches. Germline CDR1 MNHNS, CDR2 SASEGT. The CDR3 totals 13 residues.